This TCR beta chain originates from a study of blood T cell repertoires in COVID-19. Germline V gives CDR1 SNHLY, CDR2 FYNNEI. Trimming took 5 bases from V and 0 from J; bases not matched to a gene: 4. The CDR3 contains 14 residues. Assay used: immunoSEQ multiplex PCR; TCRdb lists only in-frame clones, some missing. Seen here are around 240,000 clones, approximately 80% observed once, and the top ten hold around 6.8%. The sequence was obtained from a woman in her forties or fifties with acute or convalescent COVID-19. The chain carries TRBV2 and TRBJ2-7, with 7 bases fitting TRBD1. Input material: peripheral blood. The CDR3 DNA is TGTGCCAGCAGTCCCGGGACAGCCTCCTACGAGCAGTACTTC. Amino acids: CASSPGTASYEQYF.